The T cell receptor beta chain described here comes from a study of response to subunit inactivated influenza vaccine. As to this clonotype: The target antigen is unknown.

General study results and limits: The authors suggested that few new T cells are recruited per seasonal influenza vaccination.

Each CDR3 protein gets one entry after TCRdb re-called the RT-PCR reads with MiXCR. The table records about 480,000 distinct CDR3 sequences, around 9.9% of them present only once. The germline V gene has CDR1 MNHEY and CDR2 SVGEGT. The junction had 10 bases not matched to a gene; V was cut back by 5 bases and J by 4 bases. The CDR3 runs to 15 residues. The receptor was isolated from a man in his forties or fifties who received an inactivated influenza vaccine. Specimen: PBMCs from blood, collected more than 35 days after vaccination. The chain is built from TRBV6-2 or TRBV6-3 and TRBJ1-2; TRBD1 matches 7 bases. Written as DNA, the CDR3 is TGTGCCAGCAGTCCCCTCGGGACAGCCATCTATGGCTACACCTTC. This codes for CASSPLGTAIYGYTF.